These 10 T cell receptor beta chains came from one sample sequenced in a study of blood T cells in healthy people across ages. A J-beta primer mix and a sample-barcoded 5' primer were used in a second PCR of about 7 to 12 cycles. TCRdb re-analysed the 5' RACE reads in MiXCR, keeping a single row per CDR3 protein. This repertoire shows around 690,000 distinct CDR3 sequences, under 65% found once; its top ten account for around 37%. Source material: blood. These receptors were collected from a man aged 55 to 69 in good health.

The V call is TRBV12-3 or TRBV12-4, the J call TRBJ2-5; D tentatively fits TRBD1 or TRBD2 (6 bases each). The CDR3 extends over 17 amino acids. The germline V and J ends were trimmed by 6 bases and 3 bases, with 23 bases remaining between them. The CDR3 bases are TGTGCCAGCAGCCCTGGGGGCTTTGGGGACTCGAAAGAGACCCAGTACTTC. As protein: CASSPGGFGDSKETQYF.

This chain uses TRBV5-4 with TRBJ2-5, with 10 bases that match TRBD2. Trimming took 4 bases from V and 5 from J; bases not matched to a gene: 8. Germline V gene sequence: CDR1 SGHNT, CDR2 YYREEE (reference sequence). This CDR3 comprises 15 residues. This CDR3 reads CASSPQAGGSETQYF. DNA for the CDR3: TGTGCCAGCAGCCCTCAAGCGGGGGGGTCGGAGACCCAGTACTTC.

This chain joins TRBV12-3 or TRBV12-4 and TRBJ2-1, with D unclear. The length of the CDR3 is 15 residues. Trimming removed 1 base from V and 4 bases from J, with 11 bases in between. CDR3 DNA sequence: TGTGCCAGCAGTTTAGTATGGGGTCCTTACAATGAGCAGTTCTTC. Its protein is CASSLVWGPYNEQFF.

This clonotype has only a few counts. The CDR3 DNA sequence: TGTGCCAGCAGCCCCCAGCGGGGGCCCCAAGAGACCCAGTACTTC. Its protein product is CASSPQRGPQETQYF. The chain carries TRBV7-2 and TRBJ2-5, with 8 bases that match TRBD2. With 5 bases clipped from V and 1 base from J, the junction kept 6 bases outside the gene matches. The CDR3 contains 15 residues. Germline V gene lookup returns CDR1 SGHTA and CDR2 FQGNSA.

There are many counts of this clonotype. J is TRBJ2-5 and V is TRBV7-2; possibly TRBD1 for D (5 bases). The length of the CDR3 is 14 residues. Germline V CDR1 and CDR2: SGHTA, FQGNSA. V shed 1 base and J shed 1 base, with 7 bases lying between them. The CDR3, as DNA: TGTGCCAGCAGCTTAGGACAGTTCCAAGAGACCCAGTACTTC. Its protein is CASSLGQFQETQYF.

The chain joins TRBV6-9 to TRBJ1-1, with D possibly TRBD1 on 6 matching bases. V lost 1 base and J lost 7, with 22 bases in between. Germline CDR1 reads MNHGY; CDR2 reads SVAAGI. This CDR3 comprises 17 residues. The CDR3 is CASSYCRMLGGPGEAFF. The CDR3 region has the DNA TGTGCCAGCAGTTATTGCCGCATGCTGGGGGGGCCGGGTGAAGCTTTCTTT.

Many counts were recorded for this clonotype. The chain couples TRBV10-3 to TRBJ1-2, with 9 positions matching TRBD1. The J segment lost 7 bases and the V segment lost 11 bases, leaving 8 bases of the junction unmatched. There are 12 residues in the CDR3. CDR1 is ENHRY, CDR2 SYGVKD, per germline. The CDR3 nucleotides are TGTGCCCACCGGGACAGGGACATTGGCTACACCTTC. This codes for CAHRDRDIGYTF.

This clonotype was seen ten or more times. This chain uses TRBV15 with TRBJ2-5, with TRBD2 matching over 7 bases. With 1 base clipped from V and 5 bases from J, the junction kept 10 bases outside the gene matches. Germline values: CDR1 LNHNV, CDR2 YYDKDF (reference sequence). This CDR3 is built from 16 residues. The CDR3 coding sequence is TGTGCCACCAGCAGAGGTAGCGCCGAGCGGGGTGAGACCCAGTACTTC. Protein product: CATSRGSAERGETQYF.

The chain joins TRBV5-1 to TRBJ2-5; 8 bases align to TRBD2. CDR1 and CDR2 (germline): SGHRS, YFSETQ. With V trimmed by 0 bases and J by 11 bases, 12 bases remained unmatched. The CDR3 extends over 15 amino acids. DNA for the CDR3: TGCGCCAGCAGCTTGGCGACTAGCGTCAACAATGAGCAGTACTTC. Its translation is CASSLATSVNNEQYF.

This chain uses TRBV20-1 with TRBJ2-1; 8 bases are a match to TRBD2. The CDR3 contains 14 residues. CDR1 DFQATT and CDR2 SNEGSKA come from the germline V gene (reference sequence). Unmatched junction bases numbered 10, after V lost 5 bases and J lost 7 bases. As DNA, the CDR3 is TGCAGTGCTTCCGGGACTAGTATGATGAATGAGCAGTTCTTC. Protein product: CSASGTSMMNEQFF.